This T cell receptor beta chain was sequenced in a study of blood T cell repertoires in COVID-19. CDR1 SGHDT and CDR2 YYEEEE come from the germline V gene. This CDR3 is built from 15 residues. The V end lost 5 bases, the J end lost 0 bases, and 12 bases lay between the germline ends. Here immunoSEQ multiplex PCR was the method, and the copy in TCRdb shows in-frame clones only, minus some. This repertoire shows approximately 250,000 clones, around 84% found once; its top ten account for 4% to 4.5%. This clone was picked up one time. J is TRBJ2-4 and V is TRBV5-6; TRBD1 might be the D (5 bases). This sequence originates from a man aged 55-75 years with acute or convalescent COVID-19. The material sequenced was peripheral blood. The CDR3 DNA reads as TGTGCCAGCAGTCGTGACAGCTTAGCCAAAAACATTCAGTACTTC. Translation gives CASSRDSLAKNIQYF. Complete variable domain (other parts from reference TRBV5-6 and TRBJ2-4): DAGVTQSPTHLIKTRGQQVTLRCSPKSGHDTVSWYQQALGQGPQFIFQYYEEEERQRGNFPDRFSGHQFPNYSSELNVNALLLGDSALYLCASSRDSLAKNIQYFGAGTRLSVL.